This is a list of T cell receptor beta chains from one sample in a study of beta chain features in type 1 diabetes. TCRdb's copy holds only in-frame clones and misses some; the assay was immunoSEQ multiplex PCR. This table has 600,000 or so clones, more than 12% appearing once. The specimen sequenced was naive CD4+ T cells from blood. The receptors stem from a man aged 18 to 30 with type 1 diabetes. The CDR3 runs from the conserved cysteine through the conserved F or W. The order of the fields is clone size, D gene, V gene, J gene, CDR3 DNA, CDR3 protein. The D gene is left open where the match is weak. Expanded clones get a size class; other rows say once, few or many, or leave the size out.

clone_size: NA; d_call: NA; v_call: TRBV14; j_call: TRBJ1-2; cdr3_nt: TGTGCCAGCAGCCAGGGGGGATACTATGGCTACACCTTC; cdr3_aa: CASSQGGYYGYTF
clone_size: NA; d_call: NA; v_call: TRBV2; j_call: TRBJ2-3; cdr3_nt: TGTGCCAGCAGTCCCCCGTGGACTACCAAAATACGTAATACGCAGTATTTT; cdr3_aa: CASSPPWTTKIRNTQYF
clone_size: NA; d_call: NA; v_call: TRBV30; j_call: TRBJ1-2; cdr3_nt: TGTGCCTGGAGTGGATGGGCCCCCCAACATGGCTACACCTTC; cdr3_aa: CAWSGWAPQHGYTF
clone_size: NA; d_call: NA; v_call: TRBV7-2; j_call: TRBJ2-5; cdr3_nt: TGTGCCAGCAGCTTTGGGTTAAGGACCCAGTACTTC; cdr3_aa: CASSFGLRTQYF
clone_size: NA; d_call: NA; v_call: TRBV9; j_call: TRBJ2-2; cdr3_nt: TGTGCCAGCAGCGTAGGAGGGAGCACCGGGGAGCTGTTTTTT; cdr3_aa: CASSVGGSTGELFF
clone_size: NA; d_call: TRBD1; v_call: TRBV6-5; j_call: TRBJ2-7; cdr3_nt: TGTGCCAGCAGTTACGCCGGGACAGGGGGCTACGAGCAGTACTTC; cdr3_aa: CASSYAGTGGYEQYF
clone_size: few; d_call: NA; v_call: TRBV28; j_call: TRBJ1-5; cdr3_nt: TGTGCCAGCAGTTTAGGCCGGAGCAATCAGCCCCAGCATTTT; cdr3_aa: CASSLGRSNQPQHF
clone_size: few; d_call: NA; v_call: TRBV30; j_call: TRBJ2-5; cdr3_nt: TGTGCCTGGAGGGGAGCGACCCAGTACTTC; cdr3_aa: CAWRGATQYF
clone_size: few; d_call: TRBD1; v_call: TRBV4-3; j_call: TRBJ1-2; cdr3_nt: TGCGCCAGCAGCCAACAACAGGGGGCGCGGGGCTACACCTTC; cdr3_aa: CASSQQQGARGYTF
clone_size: few; d_call: NA; v_call: TRBV11-1; j_call: TRBJ2-5; cdr3_nt: TGTGCCAGCAGCGGTAGAGTTAAAGAGACCCAGTACTTC; cdr3_aa: CASSGRVKETQYF
clone_size: NA; d_call: NA; v_call: TRBV5-1; j_call: TRBJ2-7; cdr3_nt: TGCGCCAGCAGCTTGGGCGCCAGTCAACCCTACGAGCAGTACTTC; cdr3_aa: CASSLGASQPYEQYF
clone_size: few; d_call: TRBD2; v_call: TRBV5-1; j_call: TRBJ2-5; cdr3_nt: TGCGCCAGCAGCTCTGGGACTAGCGGGAGAGAGACCCAGTACTTC; cdr3_aa: CASSSGTSGRETQYF
clone_size: NA; d_call: NA; v_call: TRBV7-2; j_call: TRBJ2-3; cdr3_nt: TGTGCCAGCAGCTCCTATCCCCGGGTCCACACAGATACGCAGTATTTT; cdr3_aa: CASSSYPRVHTDTQYF
clone_size: NA; d_call: NA; v_call: TRBV30; j_call: TRBJ1-5; cdr3_nt: TGTGCCTGGAGTGTGTCTGGGGGCTTTGGGCAGCCCCAGCATTTT; cdr3_aa: CAWSVSGGFGQPQHF
clone_size: few; d_call: TRBD2; v_call: TRBV30; j_call: TRBJ2-3; cdr3_nt: TGTGCCTGGAGTGTACAAGCTAGCGGGAGGTTTGTAGATACGCAGTATTTT; cdr3_aa: CAWSVQASGRFVDTQYF
clone_size: NA; d_call: NA; v_call: TRBV5-1; j_call: TRBJ2-3; cdr3_nt: TGCGCCAGCAGCTCCGGGGACAGCACAGATACGCAGTATTTT; cdr3_aa: CASSSGDSTDTQYF
clone_size: few; d_call: TRBD2; v_call: TRBV7-2; j_call: TRBJ2-3; cdr3_nt: TGTGCCAGCAGACTAGCGGGACCTCTTGCTACGCAGTATTTT; cdr3_aa: CASRLAGPLATQYF
clone_size: NA; d_call: NA; v_call: TRBV27; j_call: TRBJ1-1; cdr3_nt: TGTGCCAGCGGGCGGGTCATGAACACTGAAGCTTTCTTT; cdr3_aa: CASGRVMNTEAFF
clone_size: few; d_call: NA; v_call: TRBV30; j_call: TRBJ1-1; cdr3_nt: TGTGCCTGGAGTGTACTAAGTCTGAACACTGAAGCTTTCTTT; cdr3_aa: CAWSVLSLNTEAFF
clone_size: few; d_call: NA; v_call: TRBV2; j_call: TRBJ2-1; cdr3_nt: TGTGCCAGCAGCCCTCGGGTTAAGTACAATGAGCAGTTCTTC; cdr3_aa: CASSPRVKYNEQFF
clone_size: NA; d_call: NA; v_call: TRBV30; j_call: TRBJ1-5; cdr3_nt: TGTGCCTGTGGGTGGCAGCCGGGGCAGCCCCAGCATTTT; cdr3_aa: CACGWQPGQPQHF
clone_size: few; d_call: NA; v_call: TRBV18; j_call: TRBJ2-4; cdr3_nt: TGTGCCAGCTCACCACCGGGGCAGGGGGCCAAAAACATTCAGTACTTC; cdr3_aa: CASSPPGQGAKNIQYF